The 28 T cell receptor beta chains below come from one sample, sequenced in a study of immune cell composition in non-small cell lung cancer. The data were produced by immunoSEQ multiplex PCR, yet TCRdb's version contains in-frame clones alone and is incomplete. The sample holds some 2,500 clones, 60% to 85% seen once. The specimen was lung tumor tissue. Receptors originate from a human donor with non-small cell lung cancer.

This clone occurred a few times. This CDR3 reads CASSLSGGLRGKTQYF. The CDR3 DNA is TGTGCCAGCAGCCTCAGTGGGGGACTAAGGGGGAAGACGCAGTATTTT. This sequence joins TRBV13 and TRBJ2-3; tentatively, D is TRBD2 (7 bases). CDR3 length: 16 residues. Trimming took 5 bases from V and 9 from J, leaving 24 bases between them. Germline loops: CDR1 PRHDT, CDR2 FYEKMQ (reference sequence).

This chain uses TRBV6-5 with TRBJ2-1; 11 nucleotides match TRBD2. Germline V gene sequence: CDR1 MNHEY, CDR2 SVGAGI. The CDR3 length is 15 residues. The J segment lost 4 bases and the V segment lost 5 bases, leaving 4 bases of the junction unmatched. CDR3 residues: CASSQTSGTYNEQFF. In nucleotides, the CDR3 is TGTGCCAGCAGTCAGACTAGCGGGACATACAATGAGCAGTTCTTC.

V is TRBV4-2 and J is TRBJ2-6, with D possibly TRBD2 on 5 matching bases. The CDR3 is 17 amino acids. V dropped 0 bases and J dropped 1 base, with 10 bases sitting between them. Per the germline V gene, CDR1 is LGHNA and CDR2 is YNFKEQ. The CDR3 is CASSQEGSGSGANVLTF. The CDR3 DNA reads TGTGCCAGCAGCCAAGAAGGCTCGGGGTCTGGGGCCAACGTCCTGACTTTC.

V and J are TRBV10-3 and TRBJ1-1, with TRBD1 as a possible D gene (6 bases). The V gene lost 6 bases and the J gene lost 11 bases, with 13 bases spanning the gap. The CDR3 contains 11 residues. Germline CDR1 ENHRY, CDR2 SYGVKD. The DNA of the CDR3 is TGTGCCATCAGGCAACAGGGTGAGGCTTTCTTT. Translating it yields CAIRQQGEAFF.

This clone was seen a few times. The rearrangement joins TRBV5-1 to TRBJ2-2; D is undetermined. Per the germline V gene, CDR1 is SGHRS and CDR2 is YFSETQ. Trimming took 0 bases from V and 6 from J, leaving 6 bases between them. The CDR3 extends over 13 amino acids. Here the CDR3 DNA reads TGCGCCAGCAGCTTGGTCCCCGCCGGGGAGCTGTTTTTT. Translating gives CASSLVPAGELFF.

In its sample, this clone was seen once. V and J are TRBV9 and TRBJ2-2, with 9 bases that match TRBD2. The germline V gene has CDR1 SGDLS and CDR2 YYNGEE. CDR3 length equals 16 residues. V lost 4 bases to trimming and J lost 6 bases; unmatched junction nucleotides: 10. Here the CDR3 DNA reads TGTGCCAGCAGCCCTCGACCGGGACTAGCTTCCGGGGAGCTGTTTTTT. Its translation is CASSPRPGLASGELFF.

This clone occurred once. The J gene is TRBJ2-3, the V gene TRBV4-3; 7 positions match TRBD1. The CDR3 has 17 amino acids. The germline CDR1 and CDR2 sequences are LGHNA and YSLEER. V lost 2 bases, J lost 0 bases, and 8 bases stayed unmatched. CDR3 residues: CASSQSWTGASTDTQYF. The CDR3 region has the DNA TGCGCCAGCAGCCAATCCTGGACAGGCGCTAGCACAGATACGCAGTATTTT.

The chain joins TRBV28 to TRBJ2-1, with D possibly matching TRBD2 (7 bases). The CDR3 has 14 residues. Trimming left V 9 bases short and J 8 bases short, with 20 bases between. The germline gives CDR1 MDHEN, CDR2 SYDVKM. Here the CDR3 reads CASSPGGGIYEQFF. The CDR3 nucleotides read TGTGCCAGTAGCCCTGGGGGGGGCATTTATGAGCAGTTCTTC.

CDR3 in amino acids: CASSLRGSNNEQYF. The CDR3 region has the DNA TGTGCCAGCAGCTTAAGAGGGAGTAATAACGAGCAGTACTTC. This chain connects TRBV7-2 to TRBJ2-7, with a weak D call TRBD2 (5 bases). Germline V gene sequence: CDR1 SGHTA, CDR2 FQGNSA. The CDR3 runs to 14 residues. With 2 bases removed from V and 5 bases from J, the gap between germline ends came to 13 bases.

The chain uses TRBV30 and TRBJ2-2; no clear D gene. Germline V gives CDR1 GTSNPN, CDR2 SVGIG (reference sequence). Trimming cost V 2 bases and J 1 base, with 5 bases left between them. The CDR3 sequence is 13 residues long. This CDR3 reads CAWSLRNTGELFF. In DNA, the CDR3 is TGTGCCTGGAGTTTGAGGAACACCGGGGAGCTGTTTTTT.

The J gene is TRBJ2-1, the V gene TRBV7-9; D may be TRBD1 (6 bases). Trimming stripped 5 bases from V and 0 bases from J, with 11 bases between. The CDR3 runs 15 residues. Per germline, CDR1 SEHNR and CDR2 FQNEAQ (reference sequence). DNA of the CDR3: TGTGCCAGCAGCACCGGGACAAACTCCTACAATGAGCAGTTCTTC. This gives the protein CASSTGTNSYNEQFF.

The chain employs TRBV6-6 and TRBJ2-7; 10 bases fit TRBD1. The CDR3 covers 14 residues. Germline values: CDR1 MNHNY, CDR2 SVGAGI (reference sequence). Trimming at V came to 2 bases and at J to 5 bases, leaving 3 bases not matched to a gene. The CDR3 bases are TGTGCCAGCAGTTACAGTGGGACAGGGGACGAGCAGTACTTC. Translated, it gives CASSYSGTGDEQYF.

This clone qualifies as hyperexpanded. V usage is TRBV2 and J usage is TRBJ2-7; D not certain. The CDR3 has 14 residues. V shed 8 bases and J shed 0 bases, with 14 bases lying between them. Germline V gene sequence: CDR1 SNHLY, CDR2 FYNNEI. CDR3 region: CASDGAENSYEQYF. CDR3 coding DNA: TGTGCCAGCGATGGTGCGGAGAACTCCTACGAGCAGTACTTC. Looking up the rest from reference TRBV2 and TRBJ2-7 gives the full variable domain: EPEVTQTPSHQVTQMGQEVILRCVPISNHLYFYWYRQILGQKVEFLVSFYNNEISEKSEIFDDQFSVERPDGSNFTLKIRSTKLEDSAMYFCASDGAENSYEQYFGPGTRLTVT.

The rearrangement joins TRBV29-1 to TRBJ2-5; 11 nucleotides agree with TRBD1. The CDR3 spans 14 residues. J lost 5 bases, V lost 4 bases, and 6 bases had no gene match. Per the germline V gene, CDR1 is SQVTM and CDR2 is ANQGSEA. In DNA form, the CDR3 reads TGCAGCGTTGCACGGACAGGGGGCAGGGAGACCCAGTACTTC. This encodes CSVARTGGRETQYF.

The gene calls are TRBV6-5 and TRBJ2-3; TRBD2 agrees at 9 bases. The trim removed 6 bases at V and 5 bases at J, leaving 6 bases unmatched. The length of the CDR3 is 14 residues. CDR1 is MNHEY and CDR2 is SVGAGI in the germline V gene. CDR3 DNA: TGTGCCAGCAGGGCGGGACTAGCAGGAGATACGCAGTATTTT. Translating gives CASRAGLAGDTQYF.

This chain connects TRBV6-5 to TRBJ2-2; TRBD1 aligns across 7 bases. The V segment lost 2 bases and the J segment 8 bases; nucleotides outside the gene matches: 11. The CDR3 has 16 amino acids. Germline lookup yields CDR1 MNHEY and CDR2 SVGAGI. The CDR3 loop is CASSYPRQGNIGELFF. As DNA, the CDR3 is TGTGCCAGCAGTTACCCCCGACAGGGTAATATAGGGGAGCTGTTTTTT.

Only one count was recorded for this clone. V is TRBV30 and J is TRBJ2-3; possible D gene TRBD1, 6 bases. The CDR3 covers 19 residues. Trimming cost V 1 base and J 2 bases, with 25 bases left between them. Germline values: CDR1 GTSNPN, CDR2 SVGIG (reference sequence). The CDR3 spells CAWSGAGEQYNTITDTQYF. The CDR3, as DNA: TGTGCCTGGAGTGGGGCAGGGGAGCAATATAACACCATCACAGATACGCAGTATTTT.

Turning to this clone: Other DNA sequences from this sample encode an identical CDR3 as well. V usage is TRBV7-2 and J usage is TRBJ2-7, with 8 bases that match TRBD2. The CDR3 is 14 amino acids. Germline assignment: CDR1 SGHTA and CDR2 FQGNSA. Trimming cost V 5 bases and J 2 bases; bases outside gene matches: 5. The CDR3 DNA sequence: TGTGCCAGCAGCCCGAGCGGGGGACCCTACGAGCAGTACTTC. Residues: CASSPSGGPYEQYF. The complete variable domain, with remaining parts taken from reference TRBV7-2 and TRBJ2-7, reads GAGVSQSPSNKVTEKGKDVELRCDPISGHTALYWYRQSLGQGLEFLIYFQGNSAPDKSGLPSDRFSAERTGGSVSTLTIQRTQQEDSAVYLCASSPSGGPYEQYFGPGTRLTVT.

This chain's CDR3 is CSARGEETQYF. The CDR3 bases are TGCAGTGCTAGAGGCGAAGAGACCCAGTACTTC. This chain uses TRBV20-1 with TRBJ2-5; D call uncertain. The CDR3 is 11 amino acids. Germline CDR1 reads DFQATT; CDR2 reads SNEGSKA (reference sequence). The V end lost 1 base, the J end lost 3 bases, and 3 bases lay between the germline ends.

V is TRBV28 and J is TRBJ1-4; 9 nucleotides align to TRBD1. Germline V gene lookup returns CDR1 MDHEN and CDR2 SYDVKM. CDR3 length: 17 amino acids. Unmatched junction bases numbered 14, after V lost 5 bases and J lost 7 bases. In DNA form, the CDR3 reads TGTGCCAGCAGTGACGCCCACAGGGGGCGATCATTTGAAAAACTGTTTTTT. The encoded protein is CASSDAHRGRSFEKLFF.

The chain is built from TRBV7-9 and TRBJ2-3; 8 bases agree with TRBD1. The CDR3 length is 16 residues. J lost 4 bases, V lost 5 bases, and 11 bases had no gene match. Per the germline V gene, CDR1 is SEHNR and CDR2 is FQNEAQ (reference sequence). This chain's CDR3 is CASSPSTDRGPDTQYF. In DNA form, the CDR3 reads TGTGCCAGCAGCCCGAGCACCGACAGGGGCCCAGATACGCAGTATTTT.

The chain links TRBV6-4 to TRBJ2-2, with D unresolved. The CDR3 length is 14 residues. Trimming shortened V by 7 bases and J by 4 bases, and 13 bases separated the two germline ends. The germline V gene encodes CDR1 MRHNA and CDR2 SNTAGT. The CDR3 region has the DNA TGTGCCAGCACTCGATCCCCCGGCACCGGGGAGCTGTTTTTT. This codes for CASTRSPGTGELFF.

The V call is TRBV5-4, the J call TRBJ2-2, with TRBD2 as a possible D gene (7 bases). The germline CDR1 and CDR2 sequences are SGHNT and YYREEE (reference sequence). There are 16 residues in the CDR3. V lost 4 bases and J 1 base, leaving 14 bases between the germline ends. The CDR3 here is CASSRGRGGNTGELFF. DNA for the CDR3: TGTGCCAGCAGCCGTGGAAGGGGGGGGAACACCGGGGAGCTGTTTTTT.

The chain has TRBV9 and TRBJ2-1, with 15 bases that match TRBD2. The CDR3 has 17 residues. CDR1 and CDR2 from the germline V gene are SGDLS and YYNGEE. Losses at the gene ends were 4 bases for V and 7 bases for J; bases not matched to a gene: 9. The CDR3 DNA is TGTGCCAGCAGCCAACACGGACTAGCGGGAGGGCCGAATGAGCAGTTCTTC. Encoded protein: CASSQHGLAGGPNEQFF.

J is TRBJ2-5 and V is TRBV7-9; 11 bases align to TRBD2. The J call may be mistaken, given a closer DNA end match to TRBJ2-7. This CDR3 is 17 amino acids long. Germline V gives CDR1 SEHNR, CDR2 FQNEAQ (reference sequence). DNA for the CDR3: TGTGCCAGCAGCTTAGCCGGGACTAGCGGTCCCCTCTACGAGCAGTACTTC. This encodes CASSLAGTSGPLYEQYF.

This chain uses TRBV9 with TRBJ2-5; 12 bases agree with TRBD2. The V and J ends lost 0 bases and 3 bases, in that order; junction bases with no gene match: 3. The germline CDR1 and CDR2 sequences are SGDLS and YYNGEE. The CDR3 has 16 residues. The CDR3 nucleotides read TGTGCCAGCAGCGTAGGGACTAGCGGGATGGAAGAGACCCAGTACTTC. Its translation is CASSVGTSGMEETQYF.

J is TRBJ2-3 and V is TRBV5-4; 12 nucleotides line up with TRBD2. The germline V gene has CDR1 SGHNT and CDR2 YYREEE (reference sequence). V shed 4 bases, J shed 6 bases, and the junction held 12 bases outside the gene matches. CDR3 length equals 17 residues. The CDR3 DNA reads TGTGCCAGCAGCCTAATGAGTCTAGCGGGAGGGCTGGATACGCAGTATTTT. This sequence encodes CASSLMSLAGGLDTQYF.

The chain couples TRBV4-3 to TRBJ2-2; perhaps TRBD2 as D (6 bases). Trimming pared 0 bases from V and 3 bases from J, leaving 17 bases between. This CDR3 has 18 residues. Per germline, CDR1 LGHNA and CDR2 YSLEER. The CDR3 coding sequence is TGCGCCAGCAGCCAAGATTACCGCGGGAAGGCTCACACCGGGGAGCTGTTTTTT. Protein product: CASSQDYRGKAHTGELFF.